One TCR beta chain is described in this entry. Its target is unknown. The sample is drawn from a study of shared clonotypes between healthy human individuals. The study drew its donors from healthy HIV-negative adults without recent acute infections or vaccinations. In the CD4+ fraction, cells were divided into CD45RA+ naive and CD45RA-negative memory subsets. Assay: immunoSEQ multiplex PCR; the TCRdb copy retains only in-frame clones and omits some. In the table there are about 1 million clones, roughly 70% of which are singletons. Whole-study findings and limits: Approximately 5.1% was the fraction of naive CD4 clonotypes found shared across several donors. The authors expected sequencing depth to affect clonotype sharing among donors.

CDR3 length equals 17 residues. Germline lookup yields CDR1 SGHRS and CDR2 YFSETQ. Trimming at V came to 4 bases and at J to 1 base, leaving 8 bases not matched to a gene. The receptor was isolated from a man aged 18-30 years in good health. The source material was memory CD4+ T cells sorted from blood. The sample's subset: CD45RA-negative fraction. The chain couples TRBV5-1 to TRBJ2-3; 11 bases align to TRBD2. The CDR3 bases are TGCGCCAGCAGCAATAGCGGGAGGGGTCCTGGCACAGATACGCAGTATTTT. This encodes CASSNSGRGPGTDTQYF.